One and the same sample provided the 25 T cell receptor beta chains below, sequenced in a study of cytomegalovirus exposure and HLA in healthy donors. Primers included in the PCR were 60 Vbeta and 13 Jbeta primers. Some clones are missing from TCRdb's copy, which holds only in-frame ones; the method was immunoSEQ multiplex PCR. The sample has about 250,000 clones; under 80% are singletons. The sample was PBMCs. These TCRs come from a female donor in good health and CMV-seronegative.

CDR3 sequence reads: CASSVGGLAGVHNEQFF. The CDR3 nucleotides read TGTGCCAGTAGTGTTGGGGGACTAGCGGGAGTACACAATGAGCAGTTCTTC. This rearrangement joins TRBV19 to TRBJ2-1; 14 bases map to TRBD2. In germline, CDR1 is LNHDA, CDR2 SQIVND (reference sequence). The CDR3 is made up of 17 amino acids. The V gene end was trimmed by 5 bases and the J gene end by 5 bases; junction bases not matched to a gene: 8. The full variable domain, with the rest looked up from reference TRBV19 and TRBJ2-1, is DGGITQSPKYLFRKEGQNVTLSCEQNLNHDAMYWYRQDPGQGLRLIYYSQIVNDFQKGDIAEGYSVSREKKESFPLTVTSAQKNPTAFYLCASSVGGLAGVHNEQFFGPGTRLTVL.

The rearrangement uses TRBV7-9 and TRBJ2-7, with 7 bases fitting TRBD2. The CDR3 covers 14 residues. The V segment lost 1 base and the J segment 3 bases; nucleotides outside the gene matches: 3. Per germline, CDR1 SEHNR and CDR2 FQNEAQ (reference sequence). This CDR3 reads CASSLGGSFYEQYF. DNA for the CDR3: TGTGCCAGCAGCTTAGGCGGGAGTTTCTACGAGCAGTACTTC.

This clone was counted between two and nine times. The V call is TRBV13, the J call TRBJ1-2; a possible D gene is TRBD1 (6 bases). Germline-derived CDR1 and CDR2 are PRHDT and FYEKMQ (reference sequence). Trimming cost V 1 base and J 4 bases, with 10 bases left between them. This CDR3 contains 14 residues. CDR3 nucleotide sequence: TGTGCCAGCAGCTTAGCTGGACAGAGCTATGGCTACACCTTC. Residues: CASSLAGQSYGYTF.

A single count supports this clone. J is TRBJ2-7 and V is TRBV11-3; perhaps TRBD2 as D (6 bases). Deletions cut 5 bases from V and 2 bases from J, with 16 bases between. The CDR3 loop spans 15 amino acids. Looked up from germline, CDR1 is SGHNT and CDR2 is YENEEA. In DNA, the CDR3 is TGTGCCAGCAGCGCCCGGAGGGTAGGAGCCTACGAGCAGTACTTC. Its protein is CASSARRVGAYEQYF.

This clone was observed once. V and J are TRBV18 and TRBJ1-5, with 9 bases lining up with TRBD1. After removal of 1 base from V and 0 bases from J, the junction contained 4 bases not matched to a gene. The CDR3 contains 17 residues. Germline V CDR1 and CDR2: KGHSH, LQKENI. For the CDR3, the DNA is TGTGCCAGCTCACCACTGGGACAGGGCTATAGCAATCAGCCCCAGCATTTT. The encoded protein is CASSPLGQGYSNQPQHF.

The chain has TRBV7-9 and TRBJ1-2; unclear D gene. V was cut by 3 bases and J by 8 bases, with 16 bases left in between. Germline V lookup: CDR1 SEHNR, CDR2 FQNEAQ (reference sequence). This CDR3 contains 14 residues. The CDR3, as DNA: TGTGCCAGCAGCTTCCCGGTTTCGGGTGGAGGCTACACCTTC. Its protein is CASSFPVSGGGYTF. Variable domain in full (rest from reference TRBV7-9 and TRBJ1-2): DTGVSQNPRHKITKRGQNVTFRCDPISEHNRLYWYRQTLGQGPEFLTYFQNEAQLEKSRLLSDRFSAERPKGSFSTLEIQRTEQGDSAMYLCASSFPVSGGGYTFGSGTRLTVV.

The chain employs TRBV6-5 and TRBJ2-5; D is possibly TRBD2 (7 bases). CDR1 is MNHEY, CDR2 SVGAGI, per germline. The germline V and J ends were trimmed by 11 bases and 4 bases, with 20 bases remaining between them. The CDR3 is made up of 14 amino acids. The CDR3 coding sequence is TGTGCCGGGGGGGAGGGAAGGGGGGGAGAGACCCAGTACTTC. Translation: CAGGEGRGGETQYF.

V is TRBV21-1 and J is TRBJ2-7; the tabulated D call, TRBD2, remains unverified against the DNA. TRBV21-1 constitutes a pseudogene. The CDR3 has 15 residues. CDR3 sequence (DNA): TGTGCCAGCAGCTCGCGCGGGACTATCTACTACGAGCAGTACTTC. This sequence encodes CASSSRGTIYYEQYF.

The V call is TRBV6-5, the J call TRBJ2-7; weak D call: TRBD2 (5 bases). CDR1 and CDR2 (germline): MNHEY, SVGAGI. With 3 bases removed from V and 5 bases from J, the gap between germline ends came to 20 bases. This CDR3 is 16 amino acids long. The CDR3 protein is CASSYNVVVRADEQYF. The CDR3, as DNA: TGTGCCAGCAGTTATAACGTTGTGGTGCGGGCGGACGAGCAGTACTTC.

The chain recombines TRBV6-5 with TRBJ2-7; a possible D gene is TRBD2 (5 bases). The germline V gene has CDR1 MNHEY and CDR2 SVGAGI. Trimming left V 10 bases short and J 3 bases short, with 22 bases between. The CDR3 spans 15 residues. This chain's CDR3 is CATSNGGLPGYEQYF. DNA of the CDR3: TGTGCCACTTCTAATGGCGGGCTTCCTGGCTACGAGCAGTACTTC.

About this clone: The identical CDR3 is also encoded by other nucleotide sequences in the sample. The chain combines TRBV4-1 with TRBJ2-5, with D possibly TRBD1 on 6 matching bases. The length of the CDR3 is 13 residues. Germline values: CDR1 MGHRA, CDR2 YSYEKL. Between the trimmed V and J ends, which lost 4 bases and 5 bases, there was a span of 11 bases. CDR3 sequence: CASSPQGSETQYF. CDR3 bases: TGCGCCAGCAGCCCCCAGGGGAGTGAGACCCAGTACTTC.

The rearrangement uses TRBV23-1 and TRBJ1-3; possible D gene TRBD1, 5 bases. Being an ORF, TRBV23-1 has a function that is uncertain. The length of the CDR3 is 15 residues. Trimming removed 1 base from V and 4 bases from J, with 11 bases in between. CDR3 DNA sequence: TGCGCCAGCAGTCAATATCGGGGGGGAGGAAACACCATATATTTT. This sequence encodes CASSQYRGGGNTIYF.

This chain connects TRBV19 to TRBJ2-7; 10 bases agree with TRBD2. After removal of 9 bases from V and 7 bases from J, the junction contained 9 bases not matched to a gene. CDR1 and CDR2 (germline): LNHDA, SQIVND (reference sequence). This CDR3 comprises 13 residues. The CDR3 reads CASALAGAREQYF. CDR3 sequence (DNA): TGTGCCAGCGCCCTAGCGGGAGCTCGGGAGCAGTACTTC.

V usage is TRBV29-1 and J usage is TRBJ1-2; D ambiguous. CDR3 length equals 14 residues. Trimming took 0 bases from V and 9 from J, leaving 17 bases between them. Germline CDR1 reads SQVTM; CDR2 reads ANQGSEA. The CDR3: CSVEDLGRQDSYTF. For the CDR3, the DNA is TGCAGCGTTGAAGATCTGGGTCGTCAGGATAGCTACACCTTC. The full variable domain, with the rest looked up from reference TRBV29-1 and TRBJ1-2, is SAVISQKPSRDICQRGTSLTIQCQVDSQVTMMFWYRQQPGQSLTLIATANQGSEATYESGFVIDKFPISRPNLTFSTLTVSNMSPEDSSIYLCSVEDLGRQDSYTFGSGTRLTVV.

V and J are TRBV27 and TRBJ1-6; 7 bases agree with TRBD1. The V gene end was trimmed by 7 bases and the J gene end by 7 bases; junction bases not matched to a gene: 10. CDR3 size: 15 residues. Germline V gene data show CDR1 as MNHEY and CDR2 as SMNVEV (reference sequence). The CDR3 reads CASTHGTAPNSPLHF. The CDR3 region has the DNA TGTGCCAGCACCCACGGGACAGCCCCAAATTCACCCCTCCACTTT.

The V call is TRBV27, the J call TRBJ2-7; 7 positions agree with TRBD2. The CDR3 has 15 residues. V lost 5 bases to trimming and J lost 3 bases; unmatched junction nucleotides: 10. The V gene's germline CDR1 is MNHEY and CDR2 SMNVEV (reference sequence). CDR3 DNA: TGTGCCAGCAGTCCCTTACTAGCGAGAAGCTACGAGCAGTACTTC. Translated: CASSPLLARSYEQYF.

CDR3 DNA sequence: TGTGCCAGTACTCTCAAGGACAGGGCTTTGTATGGCTACACCTTC. This sequence encodes CASTLKDRALYGYTF. This chain uses TRBV19 with TRBJ1-2; 8 nucleotides line up with TRBD1. V was pared by 7 bases and J by 5 bases, with 12 bases of the junction left unmatched. This CDR3 spans 15 amino acids. Germline CDR1 reads LNHDA; CDR2 reads SQIVND (reference sequence).

Only one count was recorded for this clone. V is TRBV6-1 and J is TRBJ2-2, with D perhaps matching TRBD2 (5 bases). CDR3 size: 14 residues. Germline CDR1 reads MNHNS; CDR2 reads SASEGT. Trimming left V 0 bases short and J 3 bases short, with 5 bases between. The CDR3 sequence: CASSEAGDTGELFF. CDR3 sequence (DNA): TGTGCCAGCAGTGAAGCGGGAGACACCGGGGAGCTGTTTTTT.

This clone came up a few times. This chain connects TRBV5-1 to TRBJ1-2; 7 nucleotides line up with TRBD1. CDR3 length: 17 residues. Germline V gene sequence: CDR1 SGHRS, CDR2 YFSETQ. After removal of 1 base from V and 3 bases from J, the junction contained 12 bases not matched to a gene. The CDR3 here is CASSLSYRGDRDYGYTF. The CDR3 coding sequence is TGCGCCAGCAGCTTGTCCTATCGCGGCGACAGGGACTATGGCTACACCTTC.

This chain uses TRBV7-9 with TRBJ1-4, with D perhaps matching TRBD1 (6 bases). The germline V and J ends were trimmed by 6 bases and 13 bases, with 15 bases remaining between them. The CDR3 is 12 amino acids. The germline V gene has CDR1 SEHNR and CDR2 FQNEAQ (reference sequence). Here the CDR3 reads CASSRAGDTLFF. The DNA of the CDR3 is TGTGCCAGCAGTCGCGCAGGGGATACACTGTTTTTT.

V and J are TRBV15 and TRBJ2-3; D perhaps matches TRBD2 (6 bases). The CDR3 sequence is 16 residues long. Germline CDR1 LNHNV, CDR2 YYDKDF (reference sequence). Trimming stripped 4 bases from V and 2 bases from J, with 16 bases between. CDR3 bases: TGTGCCACCAGCACTCCGGGGGACCCCTTCACAGATACGCAGTATTTT. Protein sequence: CATSTPGDPFTDTQYF.

The chain has TRBV9 and TRBJ2-3; D is uncertain. Germline V CDR1 and CDR2: SGDLS, YYNGEE. Trimming shortened V by 2 bases and J by 1 base, and 8 bases separated the two germline ends. This CDR3 region has 14 residues. This CDR3 is CASSVTRGTDTQYF. In DNA, the CDR3 is TGTGCCAGCAGCGTGACACGTGGCACAGATACGCAGTATTTT.

V is TRBV5-1 and J is TRBJ2-5, with 7 bases matching TRBD2. Unmatched junction bases numbered 7, after V lost 3 bases and J lost 2 bases. The CDR3 is 15 residues long. The germline V gene encodes CDR1 SGHRS and CDR2 YFSETQ. The CDR3 loop is CASSSAGRGQETQYF. Here the CDR3 DNA reads TGCGCCAGCAGCTCGGCGGGGCGGGGGCAAGAGACCCAGTACTTC. Supplemented by reference TRBV5-1 and TRBJ2-5, the full variable domain reads KAGVTQTPRYLIKTRGQQVTLSCSPISGHRSVSWYQQTPGQGLQFLFEYFSETQRNKGNFPGRFSGRQFSNSRSEMNVSTLELGDSALYLCASSSAGRGQETQYFGPGTRLLVL.

This clone appeared a single time. In the same sample, other DNA sequences code for this CDR3. V gene TRBV27 combines with J gene TRBJ1-2; maybe TRBD1 (6 bases). Germline V gene lookup returns CDR1 MNHEY and CDR2 SMNVEV (reference sequence). CDR3 length: 13 residues. V dropped 3 bases and J dropped 8 bases, with 13 bases sitting between them. The DNA for the CDR3 is TGTGCCAGCAGTTTGGGGGGGGCAGGAGGCTACACCTTC. It encodes CASSLGGAGGYTF.

This rearrangement joins TRBV6-6 to TRBJ2-1; 9 bases are shared with TRBD1. The J segment lost 1 base and the V segment lost 6 bases, leaving 7 bases of the junction unmatched. Germline lookup yields CDR1 MNHNY and CDR2 SVGAGI (reference sequence). The CDR3 contains 16 residues. For the CDR3, the DNA is TGTGCCAGCAGCCCCGCGGGACAGGGATCCTACAATGAGCAGTTCTTC. Its translation is CASSPAGQGSYNEQFF.